This T cell receptor beta chain comes out of a study of T cells in Graves' hyperthyroidism and ophthalmopathy. With 7 bases clipped from V and 4 bases from J, the junction kept 8 bases outside the gene matches. Per germline, CDR1 DFQATT and CDR2 SNEGSKA (reference sequence). The CDR3 extends over 14 amino acids. There were TCR beta CDR3 regions amplified from RNA transcripts. The HTBI set primed first-round TCR CDR3 RT-PCR. TCRdb reprocessed the multiplex PCR reads via MiXCR and lists one record per CDR3 protein. The table records about 610,000 distinct CDR3 sequences, approximately 44% of them present only once.

This chain uses TRBV20-1 with TRBJ2-1, with 9 bases aligning to TRBD2. Sequenced: peripheral blood or thyroid tissue (not recorded which). The TCR originated in a woman between 18 and 29 years old with Graves' hyperthyroidism. CDR3 sequence: CSVSGRQAYNEQFF. CDR3 DNA: TGCAGTGTTAGCGGGAGACAGGCTTACAATGAGCAGTTCTTC.